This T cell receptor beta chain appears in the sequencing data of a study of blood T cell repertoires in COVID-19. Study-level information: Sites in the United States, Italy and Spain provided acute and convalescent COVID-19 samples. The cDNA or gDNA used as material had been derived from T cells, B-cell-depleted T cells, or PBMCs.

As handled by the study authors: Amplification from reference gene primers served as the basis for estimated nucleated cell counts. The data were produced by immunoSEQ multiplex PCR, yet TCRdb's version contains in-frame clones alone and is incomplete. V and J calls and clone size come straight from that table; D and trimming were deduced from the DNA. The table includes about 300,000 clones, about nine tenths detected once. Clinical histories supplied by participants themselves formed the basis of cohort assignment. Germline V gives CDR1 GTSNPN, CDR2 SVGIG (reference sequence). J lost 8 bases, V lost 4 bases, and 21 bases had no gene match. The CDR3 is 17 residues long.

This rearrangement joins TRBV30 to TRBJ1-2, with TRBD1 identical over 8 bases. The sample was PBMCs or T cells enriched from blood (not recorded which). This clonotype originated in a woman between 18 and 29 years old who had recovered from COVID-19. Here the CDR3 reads CAWTPPQGAPPVRGYTF. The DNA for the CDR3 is TGTGCCTGGACCCCTCCCCAGGGGGCGCCCCCTGTGAGGGGCTACACCTTC.